A single sample is the source of the 20 T cell receptor beta chains below, sequenced in a study of blood T cell repertoires in COVID-19. Assay used: immunoSEQ multiplex PCR; TCRdb lists only in-frame clones, some missing. The sample contains 300,000 to 350,000 clones, more than 85% of which appear only once. The material sequenced was PBMCs or T cells enriched from blood (not recorded which). Receptors originate from a woman aged 25-40 years who had been exposed to COVID-19.

The V and J genes are TRBV3-1 (or the pseudogene TRBV3-2) and TRBJ1-3; D ambiguous. Germline CDR1 is LGHDT and CDR2 is YNNKEL (reference sequence). The CDR3 runs to 13 residues. V was clipped by 7 bases and J by 3 bases, with 10 bases between them. Here the CDR3 reads CASTRGLGNTIYF. CDR3 sequence (DNA): TGTGCCAGCACACGGGGTCTTGGAAACACCATATATTTT.

The rearrangement joins TRBV7-9 to TRBJ1-2; 7 bases are shared with TRBD1. The J segment lost 8 bases and the V segment lost 1 base, leaving 4 bases of the junction unmatched. Germline loops: CDR1 SEHNR, CDR2 FQNEAQ (reference sequence). This CDR3 spans 13 amino acids. In nucleotides, the CDR3 is TGTGCCAGCAGCTTAGAACGGGACAGAGGCTACACCTTC. Translation: CASSLERDRGYTF.

The J gene is TRBJ2-3, the V gene TRBV5-1; D gene ambiguous. Germline CDR1 is SGHRS and CDR2 is YFSETQ. This CDR3 has 15 residues. The V gene lost 3 bases and the J gene lost 2 bases, with 13 bases spanning the gap. The CDR3 nucleotides are TGCGCCAGCAGCTCCGTAGTGGGCACCACAGATACGCAGTATTTT. Protein: CASSSVVGTTDTQYF.

Only one count was recorded for this clone. The rearrangement uses TRBV10-3 and TRBJ1-6; D not certain. CDR3 size: 14 residues. V was shortened by 10 bases and J by 7 bases, with 17 bases between the two germline ends. CDR1 ENHRY and CDR2 SYGVKD come from the germline V gene. This CDR3 reads CARKNRELNSPLHF. In DNA form, the CDR3 reads TGTGCCAGAAAAAACCGGGAGCTAAATTCACCCCTCCACTTT.

The chain uses TRBV4-2 and TRBJ2-1; 15 nucleotides match TRBD2. The CDR3 is made up of 16 amino acids. Germline V lookup: CDR1 LGHNA, CDR2 YNFKEQ. V gave up 4 bases and J gave up 9 bases; unmatched junction bases: 7. The CDR3: CASSPGTSGGFAEQFF. In nucleotides, the CDR3 is TGTGCCAGCAGCCCCGGGACTAGCGGGGGGTTTGCTGAGCAGTTCTTC.

The chain uses TRBV7-9 and TRBJ1-1; D remains unclear. CDR1 is SEHNR and CDR2 is FQNEAQ in the germline V gene (reference sequence). The CDR3 has 14 amino acids. Trimming took 2 bases from V and 2 from J, leaving 9 bases between them. The CDR3 region has the DNA TGTGCCAGCAGCTTACAGGCCCCAAACACTGAAGCTTTCTTT. Its protein product is CASSLQAPNTEAFF.

This sequence joins TRBV15 and TRBJ1-2, with 9 bases lining up with TRBD1. V lost 2 bases, J lost 0 bases, and 7 bases stayed unmatched. Per the germline V gene, CDR1 is LNHNV and CDR2 is YYDKDF (reference sequence). CDR3 size: 17 residues. The CDR3 coding sequence is TGTGCCACCAGCAGACACTACAGGGGGCTTGCTAACTATGGCTACACCTTC. This sequence encodes CATSRHYRGLANYGYTF.

J is TRBJ1-6 and V is TRBV5-4, with D hard to call. Germline lookup yields CDR1 SGHNT and CDR2 YYREEE (reference sequence). The CDR3 runs to 14 residues. Trimming left V 0 bases short and J 8 bases short, with 9 bases between. The CDR3 region is CASSLAGRDSPLHF. The CDR3 region has the DNA TGTGCCAGCAGCTTGGCCGGTAGAGATTCACCCCTCCACTTT.

The J gene is TRBJ1-5, the V gene TRBV3-1 (or the pseudogene TRBV3-2); tentatively, D is TRBD1 (5 bases). Germline V gives CDR1 LGHDT, CDR2 YNNKEL (reference sequence). CDR3 length equals 16 residues. Trimming left V 2 bases short and J 1 base short, with 12 bases between. CDR3 loop: CASSQTGVRSNQPQHF. The CDR3 coding sequence is TGTGCCAGCAGCCAAACAGGCGTGAGGAGCAATCAGCCCCAGCATTTT.

The chain couples TRBV14 to TRBJ1-1, with D uncertain. CDR1 is SGHDN, CDR2 FVKESK, per germline. Trimming took off 4 bases at V and 0 bases at J, with 6 bases between the two ends. CDR3 length: 13 residues. The CDR3 DNA reads as TGTGCCAGCAGCCCCTACGTGAACACTGAAGCTTTCTTT. This codes for CASSPYVNTEAFF.

This sequence joins TRBV19 and TRBJ2-4; 9 bases align to TRBD1. This CDR3 contains 14 residues. CDR1 and CDR2 (germline): LNHDA, SQIVND (reference sequence). Trimming took 3 bases from V and 8 from J; bases not matched to a gene: 5. The DNA for the CDR3 is TGTGCCAGTAGTATGTCGACAGGGGGACACATTCAGTACTTC. This sequence encodes CASSMSTGGHIQYF.

The chain joins TRBV9 to TRBJ1-2, with a possible D match to TRBD1 (6 bases). V dropped 3 bases and J dropped 4 bases, with 16 bases sitting between them. CDR1 SGDLS and CDR2 YYNGEE come from the germline V gene. The CDR3 runs 15 residues. The CDR3 here is CASSANPGQGYGYTF. CDR3 DNA sequence: TGTGCCAGCAGCGCAAACCCGGGACAAGGCTATGGCTACACCTTC.

V gene TRBV6-2 or TRBV6-3 combines with J gene TRBJ1-6; a weak D match, TRBD1 (5 bases). Looked up from germline, CDR1 is MNHEY and CDR2 is SVGEGT. CDR3 size: 15 residues. Trimming stripped 5 bases from V and 7 bases from J, with 15 bases between. CDR3 protein: CASSLRQKNNSPLHF. DNA of the CDR3: TGTGCCAGCAGTCTAAGACAGAAGAACAATTCACCCCTCCACTTT.

The V and J genes are TRBV28 and TRBJ1-2; the match to TRBD1 covers 7 bases. CDR1 MDHEN and CDR2 SYDVKM come from the germline V gene. The CDR3 contains 14 residues. Trimming took 1 base from V and 4 from J; bases not matched to a gene: 3. CDR3 protein: CASSLSWTGYGYTF. CDR3 nucleotide sequence: TGTGCCAGCAGTTTATCATGGACAGGCTATGGCTACACCTTC.

As to this clone: Relative to the germline gene, one junction end is altered; a read error may explain this. The chain couples TRBV28 to TRBJ1-5, with 9 bases fitting TRBD1. The CDR3 runs 15 residues. CDR1 MDHEN and CDR2 SYDVKM come from the germline V gene. CDR3 in amino acids: CASSLVGQGNQPQHF. The CDR3 region has the DNA TGTGCCAGCAGTTTAGTGGGACAGGGCAACCAGCCCCAGCATTTT.

V usage is TRBV2 and J usage is TRBJ2-3; D is undetermined. Trimming shortened V by 9 bases and J by 0 bases, and 13 bases separated the two germline ends. CDR3 length: 14 residues. Germline CDR1 reads SNHLY; CDR2 reads FYNNEI. The CDR3, as DNA: TGTGCCAGTCGACTTGGCGGCAGCACAGATACGCAGTATTTT. Protein product: CASRLGGSTDTQYF.

This chain joins TRBV28 and TRBJ1-4, with 9 nucleotides matching TRBD1. Germline V gene data show CDR1 as MDHEN and CDR2 as SYDVKM. The V gene end was trimmed by 7 bases and the J gene end by 0 bases; junction bases not matched to a gene: 3. The CDR3 runs 15 residues. The CDR3 bases are TGTGCCAGCATTAGACAGGGGGCAACTAATGAAAAACTGTTTTTT. Translating gives CASIRQGATNEKLFF.

The rearrangement joins TRBV7-6 to TRBJ2-1, with 9 bases that match TRBD2. Trimming took 4 bases from V and 0 from J; bases not matched to a gene: 7. Germline CDR1 and CDR2: SGHVS and FNYEAQ. This CDR3 spans 17 amino acids. The DNA for the CDR3 is TGTGCCAGCAGCTCCCCTAGCGGGGCTAGCTCCTACAATGAGCAGTTCTTC. Residues: CASSSPSGASSYNEQFF.

The chain joins TRBV2 to TRBJ1-3; D unclear. V was trimmed by 5 bases and J by 0 bases, leaving 11 bases between them. This CDR3 is built from 15 residues. CDR1 is SNHLY and CDR2 is FYNNEI in the germline V gene. The CDR3 loop reads CASSSEDFSGNTIYF. The CDR3 DNA reads TGTGCCAGCAGTTCGGAGGACTTCTCTGGAAACACCATATATTTT.

V is TRBV12-3 or TRBV12-4 and J is TRBJ2-7; a weak D match, TRBD1 (6 bases). This CDR3 spans 13 amino acids. V lost 6 bases and J 3 bases, leaving 12 bases between the germline ends. The CDR3 coding sequence is TGTGCCAGCAGGATCAACAGGGACTACGAGCAGTACTTC. Protein sequence: CASRINRDYEQYF.